A single sample is the source of the 18 T cell receptor beta chains below, sequenced in a study of early T cells in non-severe SARS-CoV-2 infection. TCRdb re-called the 5' RACE reads with MiXCR, one entry per CDR3 protein. The data show over 50,000 distinct CDR3 sequences, with roughly 12% seen just once and 2.9% held by the top ten. Sequencing was done on a sample of whole blood. Every receptor here comes from an adult who was a healthcare worker with PCR-confirmed SARS-CoV-2 infection or an uninfected control (not recorded which).

At least ten counts were recorded for this clonotype. The V gene is TRBV19, the J gene TRBJ2-2, with 7 bases identical to TRBD1. V lost 5 bases, J lost 7 bases, and 19 bases stayed unmatched. Germline-derived CDR1 and CDR2 are LNHDA and SQIVND (reference sequence). The CDR3 loop spans 18 amino acids. DNA of the CDR3: TGTGCCAGTAGTTTGATTCCAGGGGGAAACCTCCTTGGCGGGGAGCTGTTTTTT. It specifies CASSLIPGGNLLGGELFF.

This clonotype was recorded a few times. The V gene is TRBV12-3 or TRBV12-4, the J gene TRBJ2-7, with TRBD1 matching over 8 bases. V gave up 2 bases and J gave up 3 bases; unmatched junction bases: 3. The CDR3 covers 14 residues. In nucleotides, the CDR3 is TGTGCCAGCAGTTTACAGGGGGCGGACTACGAGCAGTACTTC. Translated, it gives CASSLQGADYEQYF.

The V gene is TRBV29-1, the J gene TRBJ2-4, with D possibly matching TRBD1 (6 bases). The CDR3 runs 12 residues. The V gene lost 3 bases and the J gene lost 7 bases, with 10 bases spanning the gap. The germline V gene has CDR1 SQVTM and CDR2 ANQGSEA. In nucleotides, the CDR3 is TGCAGCGTTGATACAGGGTGGAACATTCAGTACTTC. This encodes CSVDTGWNIQYF.

The chain carries TRBV29-1 and TRBJ2-2, with no clear D. CDR3 length: 16 amino acids. Germline V CDR1 and CDR2: SQVTM, ANQGSEA. V was trimmed by 4 bases and J by 6 bases, leaving 21 bases between them. This CDR3 reads CSVVLSDGPSSGELFF. The CDR3 DNA reads TGCAGCGTTGTCCTTTCTGATGGACCGTCATCCGGGGAGCTGTTTTTT.

The rearrangement uses TRBV15 and TRBJ2-7; no definite D call. The V gene lost 0 bases and the J gene lost 0 bases, with 12 bases spanning the gap. This CDR3 has 16 residues. Germline lookup yields CDR1 LNHNV and CDR2 YYDKDF (reference sequence). CDR3 region: CATSRDKVSSSYEQYF. The DNA for the CDR3 is TGTGCCACCAGCAGAGACAAGGTTTCGAGCTCCTACGAGCAGTACTTC.

This clonotype has a count of ten or more. The V gene is TRBV12-5, the J gene TRBJ1-5, with 9 bases that match TRBD1. This CDR3 contains 18 residues. The J segment lost 1 base and the V segment lost 8 bases, leaving 15 bases of the junction unmatched. Germline V lookup: CDR1 LGHNT, CDR2 FRNRAP. CDR3 loop: CASRYSGTGSGSNQPQHF. For the CDR3, the DNA is TGTGCTAGTCGCTACTCCGGGACAGGGTCCGGGAGCAATCAGCCCCAGCATTTT.

This clonotype was counted ten times or more. The rearrangement links TRBV21-1 to TRBJ2-4; the table's D gene call, TRBD2, was not cross checked with the DNA. TRBV21-1 is listed as a pseudogene. This CDR3 is 16 amino acids long. CDR3 in DNA: TGTGCCAGCCTCCCAATGAAGTTTTTAGCCAAAAACATTCAGTACTTC. This sequence encodes CASLPMKFLAKNIQYF.

This clonotype was counted only a few times. The chain has TRBV20-1 and TRBJ1-2; tentatively, D is TRBD1 (5 bases). Germline CDR1 is DFQATT and CDR2 is SNEGSKA (reference sequence). CDR3 length: 17 amino acids. Trimming pared 6 bases from V and 0 bases from J, leaving 23 bases between. This chain's CDR3 is CSAPGHADSVTNYGYTF. The CDR3 DNA sequence: TGCAGTGCCCCCGGACACGCCGATTCCGTAACTAACTATGGCTACACCTTC.

This clonotype was seen a few times. V and J are TRBV5-1 and TRBJ2-7; weak D call: TRBD2 (5 bases). CDR3 length: 17 residues. Per the germline V gene, CDR1 is SGHRS and CDR2 is YFSETQ. V shed 4 bases and J shed 4 bases, with 24 bases lying between them. This CDR3 is CASSPEYSGLTRYEQYF. For the CDR3, the DNA is TGCGCCAGCAGCCCCGAATACTCTGGACTCACGAGGTACGAGCAGTACTTC.

The chain has TRBV6-1 and TRBJ1-1; D is ambiguous. Germline V gene lookup returns CDR1 MNHNS and CDR2 SASEGT. The ends were cut back, 6 bases at V and 0 bases at J, with 8 bases in the middle. The CDR3 runs 13 residues. Here the CDR3 reads CASRAQMNTEAFF. CDR3 nucleotide sequence: TGTGCCAGCAGGGCACAGATGAACACTGAAGCTTTCTTT.

This clonotype has at least ten counts. The V and J genes are TRBV19 and TRBJ2-7; the D is unclear. The CDR3 contains 15 residues. With 5 bases removed from V and 2 bases from J, the gap between germline ends came to 16 bases. The germline CDR1 and CDR2 sequences are LNHDA and SQIVND (reference sequence). The CDR3 coding sequence is TGTGCCAGTAGTCCTTCCCAGACTGGACCCTACGAGCAGTACTTC. Translated: CASSPSQTGPYEQYF. The whole variable domain, filled in from reference TRBV19 and TRBJ2-7, reads DGGITQSPKYLFRKEGQNVTLSCEQNLNHDAMYWYRQDPGQGLRLIYYSQIVNDFQKGDIAEGYSVSREKKESFPLTVTSAQKNPTAFYLCASSPSQTGPYEQYFGPGTRLTVT.

The chain is built from TRBV5-1 and TRBJ2-5; perhaps TRBD2 as D (5 bases). Germline CDR1 reads SGHRS; CDR2 reads YFSETQ. The V and J ends lost 0 bases and 0 bases respectively, with 9 bases between them. The CDR3 length is 15 residues. The CDR3 DNA reads TGCGCCAGCAGCTTGGGAGCGGTCTACCAAGAGACCCAGTACTTC. Amino acid sequence: CASSLGAVYQETQYF.

This clonotype was detected ten times or more. This rearrangement joins TRBV29-1 to TRBJ2-3; 7 bases map to TRBD2. Germline V gene data show CDR1 as SQVTM and CDR2 as ANQGSEA. The CDR3 is 16 residues long. After removal of 0 bases from V and 2 bases from J, the junction contained 8 bases not matched to a gene. CDR3 coding DNA: TGCAGCGTTGAAGATCGAAGCGGGATTGACACAGATACGCAGTATTTT. Translated, it gives CSVEDRSGIDTDTQYF.

By share, this clonotype ranks as medium-sized. The chain uses TRBV4-2 and TRBJ2-2; 9 nucleotides line up with TRBD2. This CDR3 is 19 amino acids long. V lost 1 base, J lost 2 bases, and 11 bases stayed unmatched. CDR1 and CDR2 from the germline V gene are LGHNA and YNFKEQ. CDR3 DNA: TGTGCCAGCAGCCAAGGAGAAGCTAGCGGGGCGTTAAACACCGGGGAGCTGTTTTTT. Translating it yields CASSQGEASGALNTGELFF.

The table lists this clonotype with many counts. The rearrangement uses TRBV20-1 and TRBJ2-1; D may be TRBD2 (6 bases). Trimming removed 2 bases from V and 2 bases from J, with 28 bases in between. Germline-derived CDR1 and CDR2 are DFQATT and SNEGSKA (reference sequence). This CDR3 contains 20 residues. CDR3 DNA sequence: TGCAGTGCTAGAACCTACCGAGCCGGAGGGCCGGTCCGTACCTACAATGAGCAGTTCTTC. Its protein product is CSARTYRAGGPVRTYNEQFF.

J is TRBJ2-3 and V is TRBV12-3 or TRBV12-4, with 7 positions matching TRBD1. The V gene end was trimmed by 4 bases and the J gene end by 5 bases; junction bases not matched to a gene: 9. The CDR3 sequence is 15 residues long. The CDR3 coding sequence is TGTGCCAGCAGTTCAACAGGGGTCTCAGGAGATACGCAGTATTTT. This encodes CASSSTGVSGDTQYF.

The chain joins TRBV6-2 or TRBV6-3 to TRBJ2-2; D possibly matches TRBD1 or TRBD2 (6 bases each). Per germline, CDR1 MNHEY and CDR2 SVGEGT. This CDR3 contains 13 residues. V lost 6 bases, J lost 6 bases, and 11 bases lay in between. CDR3 nucleotide sequence: TGTGCCAGCAGCCTTAGGGGGGCCGGGGAGCTGTTTTTT. The encoded protein is CASSLRGAGELFF.

This clonotype was counted at least ten times. V is TRBV7-3 and J is TRBJ2-1; 8 bases are shared with TRBD2. V was clipped by 5 bases and J by 3 bases; unmatched bases: 9. CDR3 length: 16 amino acids. CDR1 and CDR2 from the germline V gene are SGHTA and FQGTGA. The CDR3 bases are TGTGCCAGCAGCCGTAGGGCGGGAGGAGGCTACAATGAGCAGTTCTTC. Its protein is CASSRRAGGGYNEQFF.